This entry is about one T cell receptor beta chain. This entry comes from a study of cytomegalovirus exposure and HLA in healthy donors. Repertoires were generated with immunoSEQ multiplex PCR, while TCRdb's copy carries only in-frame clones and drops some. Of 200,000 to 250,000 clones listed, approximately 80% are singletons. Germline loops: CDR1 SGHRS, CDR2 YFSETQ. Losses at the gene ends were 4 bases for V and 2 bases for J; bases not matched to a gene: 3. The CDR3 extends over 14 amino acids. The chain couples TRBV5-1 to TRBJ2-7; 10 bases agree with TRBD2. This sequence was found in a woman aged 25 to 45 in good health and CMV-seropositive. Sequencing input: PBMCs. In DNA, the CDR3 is TGCGCCAGCAGCCACGGGACTAGCGCCTACGAGCAGTACTTC. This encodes CASSHGTSAYEQYF. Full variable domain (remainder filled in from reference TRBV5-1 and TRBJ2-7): KAGVTQTPRYLIKTRGQQVTLSCSPISGHRSVSWYQQTPGQGLQFLFEYFSETQRNKGNFPGRFSGRQFSNSRSEMNVSTLELGDSALYLCASSHGTSAYEQYFGPGTRLTVT.